The clone carrying this T cell receptor beta chain was counted a few times. Its specificity is unknown. TCRdb recomputed calls from the 5' RACE reads with MiXCR, one row per CDR3 protein. The sample has about 400,000 distinct CDR3 sequences; around 6.5% are singletons. The germline CDR1 and CDR2 sequences are LGHNT and FRNRAP. Trimming took off 4 bases at V and 5 bases at J, with 8 bases between the two ends. The CDR3 sequence is 12 residues long. This specimen comes from a study of T cells after yellow fever vaccination. General observations from the study: The booster response re-showed most primary clones: 96% CD4, around 87% CD8. Only a small proportion of the clonotypes turned up in both the CD4 and the CD8 compartments, likely arising from convergent recombination.

Specimen: PBMCs, collected 5 days after the yellow fever booster vaccination. This sequence joins TRBV12-5 and TRBJ2-5, with D hard to call. The TCR was taken from a man aged 25 to 40 who received the YFV17D yellow fever vaccine. The CDR3 is CASGSTTETQYF. DNA for the CDR3: TGTGCTAGTGGTTCCACCACTGAGACCCAGTACTTC.